The 8 T cell receptor beta chains reported below all come from one sample, sequenced in a study of cytomegalovirus exposure and HLA in healthy donors. In the PCR, 60 Vbeta and 13 Jbeta primers were used. TCRdb's copy holds only in-frame clones and misses some; the assay was immunoSEQ multiplex PCR. Of roughly 110,000 clones detected, over 75% appear once; the ten largest clones hold roughly 3.6%. The specimen sequenced was PBMCs. These receptors originate from a man in his 60s in good health and CMV-seronegative.

The rearrangement links TRBV13 to TRBJ2-1; D is unresolved. CDR3 length: 12 amino acids. The germline CDR1 and CDR2 sequences are PRHDT and FYEKMQ (reference sequence). Trimming stripped 5 bases from V and 6 bases from J, with 8 bases between. Here the CDR3 DNA reads TGTGCCAGCAGCCGCCTAGGCAATGAGCAGTTCTTC. Its protein product is CASSRLGNEQFF.

As for this clone: A junction boundary mismatches the germline segment, possibly from a read error. The chain employs TRBV19 and TRBJ1-2; 7 nucleotides align to TRBD1. CDR1 LNHDA and CDR2 SQIVND come from the germline V gene (reference sequence). This CDR3 has 15 amino acids. In DNA form, the CDR3 reads TGTGCCAGTAGTCTCTCCACCGGGACAGTCTATAGCTACACCTTC. This sequence encodes CASSLSTGTVYSYTF.

The chain employs TRBV5-4 and TRBJ2-1, with 7 bases identical to TRBD2. From germline, CDR1 is SGHNT and CDR2 YYREEE (reference sequence). The CDR3 has 15 amino acids. The V segment lost 4 bases and the J segment 2 bases; nucleotides outside the gene matches: 6. This CDR3 is CASSQGSGAYNEQFF. The CDR3 DNA reads as TGTGCCAGCAGCCAAGGGAGCGGGGCCTACAATGAGCAGTTCTTC.

This chain connects TRBV7-6 to TRBJ2-1, with 7 bases aligning to TRBD2. With V trimmed by 5 bases and J by 0 bases, 10 bases remained unmatched. CDR3 length: 17 residues. The germline V gene has CDR1 SGHVS and CDR2 FNYEAQ. CDR3 sequence (DNA): TGTGCCAGCAGCGGACGGGCCGGGGGGAGCTCCTACAATGAGCAGTTCTTC. Residues: CASSGRAGGSSYNEQFF.

Remarks on this clone: Mismatch with germline at one junction end may stem from a read error. The chain recombines TRBV15 with TRBJ1-4; no reliable D call. Germline CDR1 is LNHNV and CDR2 is YYDKDF (reference sequence). The CDR3 contains 15 residues. Written as DNA, the CDR3 is TGTGCCACCAGCAGAGTGGAGGGTTGGAGTGAAGAACTGTTTTTT. Encoded protein: CATSRVEGWSEELFF.

CDR3 amino acids: CASSYSLTGGMYEQYF. CDR3 in DNA: TGTGCCAGCAGTTACTCGTTAACAGGGGGCATGTACGAGCAGTACTTC. The chain links TRBV6-6 to TRBJ2-7, with TRBD1 identical over 9 bases. The germline CDR1 and CDR2 sequences are MNHNY and SVGAGI (reference sequence). The CDR3 length is 16 residues. The V segment lost 0 bases and the J segment 4 bases; nucleotides outside the gene matches: 7.

The chain carries TRBV29-1 and TRBJ2-5, with no clear D. The germline V gene has CDR1 SQVTM and CDR2 ANQGSEA. V gave up 7 bases and J gave up 3 bases, with 12 bases separating them. There are 12 residues in the CDR3. The CDR3 DNA reads as TGCAGCGCCGCTGACTGGGAAGAGACCCAGTACTTC. This sequence encodes CSAADWEETQYF.

This chain joins TRBV11-2 and TRBJ1-1; 9 nucleotides line up with TRBD1. Germline V lookup: CDR1 SGHAT, CDR2 FQNNGV. The CDR3 has 16 residues. With 5 bases clipped from V and 5 bases from J, the junction kept 12 bases outside the gene matches. DNA for the CDR3: TGTGCCAGCAGCCAGAATATCGGGACAGGGAGTACTGAAGCTTTCTTT. This gives the protein CASSQNIGTGSTEAFF.